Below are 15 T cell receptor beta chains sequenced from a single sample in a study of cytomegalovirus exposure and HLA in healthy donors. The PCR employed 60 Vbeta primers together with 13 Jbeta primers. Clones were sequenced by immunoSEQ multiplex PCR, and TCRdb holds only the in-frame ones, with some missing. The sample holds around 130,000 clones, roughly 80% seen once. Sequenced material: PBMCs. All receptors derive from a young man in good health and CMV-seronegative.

CDR3 DNA: TGTGCCAGCAGTAGCGGCACAGATACGCAGTATTTT. Translated, it gives CASSSGTDTQYF. The chain is built from TRBV7-6 and TRBJ2-3; a weak D match, TRBD2 (5 bases). Trimming stripped 6 bases from V and 1 base from J, with 5 bases between. CDR1 and CDR2 from the germline V gene are SGHVS and FNYEAQ. The CDR3 has 12 amino acids.

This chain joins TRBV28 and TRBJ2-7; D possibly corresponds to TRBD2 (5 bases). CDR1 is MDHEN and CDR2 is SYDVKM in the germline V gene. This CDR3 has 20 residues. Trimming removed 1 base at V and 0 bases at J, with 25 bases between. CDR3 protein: CASSLFGGSGSLQPSYEQYF. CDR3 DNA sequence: TGTGCCAGCAGTTTATTTGGTGGCTCGGGAAGCCTCCAGCCCTCCTACGAGCAGTACTTC.

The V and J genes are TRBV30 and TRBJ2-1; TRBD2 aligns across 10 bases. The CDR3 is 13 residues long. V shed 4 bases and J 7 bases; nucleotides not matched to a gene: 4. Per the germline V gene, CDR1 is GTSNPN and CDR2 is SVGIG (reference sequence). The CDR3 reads CAWTSGSPNEQFF. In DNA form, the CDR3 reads TGTGCCTGGACTAGCGGGAGCCCGAATGAGCAGTTCTTC.

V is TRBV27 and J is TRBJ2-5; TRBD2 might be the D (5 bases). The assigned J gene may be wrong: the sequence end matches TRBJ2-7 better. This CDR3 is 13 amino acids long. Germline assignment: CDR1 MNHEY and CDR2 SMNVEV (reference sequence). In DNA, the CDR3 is TGTGCCAGCAGTTTGCGCGGGCAATACGAGCAGTACTTC. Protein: CASSLRGQYEQYF.

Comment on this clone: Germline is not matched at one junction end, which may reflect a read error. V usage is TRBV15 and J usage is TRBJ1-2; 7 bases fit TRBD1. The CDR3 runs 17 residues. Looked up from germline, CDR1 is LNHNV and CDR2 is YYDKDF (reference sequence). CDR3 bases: TGTGCCACCAGCAGAGATAGATTAGACAGGGCGAACTATGGCTACCCCTTC. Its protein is CATSRDRLDRANYGYPF.

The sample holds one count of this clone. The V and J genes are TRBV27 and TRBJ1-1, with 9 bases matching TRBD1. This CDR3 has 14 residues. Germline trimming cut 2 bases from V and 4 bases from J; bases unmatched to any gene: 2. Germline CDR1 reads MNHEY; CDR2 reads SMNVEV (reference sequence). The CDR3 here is CASSLGQGTTEAFF. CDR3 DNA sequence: TGTGCCAGCAGTTTAGGACAGGGGACCACTGAAGCTTTCTTT.

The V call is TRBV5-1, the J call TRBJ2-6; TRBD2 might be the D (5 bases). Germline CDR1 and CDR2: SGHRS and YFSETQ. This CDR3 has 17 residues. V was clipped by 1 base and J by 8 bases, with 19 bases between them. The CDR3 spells CASSLYGDGRYTNVLTF. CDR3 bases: TGCGCCAGCAGCTTGTACGGGGATGGAAGGTATACCAACGTCCTGACTTTC.

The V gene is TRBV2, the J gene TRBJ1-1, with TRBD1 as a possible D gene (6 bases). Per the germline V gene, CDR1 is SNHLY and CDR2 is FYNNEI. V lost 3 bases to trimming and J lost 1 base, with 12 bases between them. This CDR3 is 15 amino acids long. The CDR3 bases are TGTGCCAGCAGTGAGGACGGGGGGCCGAACACTGAAGCTTTCTTT. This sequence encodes CASSEDGGPNTEAFF.

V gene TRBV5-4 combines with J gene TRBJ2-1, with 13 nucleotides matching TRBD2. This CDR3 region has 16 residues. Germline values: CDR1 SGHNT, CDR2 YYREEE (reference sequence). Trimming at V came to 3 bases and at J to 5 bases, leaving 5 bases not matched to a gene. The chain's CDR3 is CASSSPGTSGNNEQFF. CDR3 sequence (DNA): TGTGCCAGCAGCTCTCCCGGGACTAGCGGGAACAATGAGCAGTTCTTC.

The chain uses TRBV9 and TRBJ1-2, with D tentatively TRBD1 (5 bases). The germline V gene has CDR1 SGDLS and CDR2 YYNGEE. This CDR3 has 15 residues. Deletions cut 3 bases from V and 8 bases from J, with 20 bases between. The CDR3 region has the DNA TGTGCCAGCAGCGCCCCAGATGGGGGGAGGGGCGGCTACACCTTC. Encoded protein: CASSAPDGGRGGYTF.

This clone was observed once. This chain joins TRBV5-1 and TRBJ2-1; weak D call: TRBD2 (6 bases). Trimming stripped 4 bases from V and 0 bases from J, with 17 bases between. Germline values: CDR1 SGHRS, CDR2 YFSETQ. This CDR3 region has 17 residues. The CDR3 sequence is CASSTSQEPSSYNEQFF. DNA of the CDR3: TGCGCCAGCAGCACTAGCCAGGAACCCAGCTCCTACAATGAGCAGTTCTTC.

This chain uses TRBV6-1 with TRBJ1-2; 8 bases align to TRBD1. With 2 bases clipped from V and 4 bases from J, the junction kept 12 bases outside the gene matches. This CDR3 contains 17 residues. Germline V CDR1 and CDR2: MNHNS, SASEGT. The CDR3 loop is CASSEIWAGDRSYGYTF. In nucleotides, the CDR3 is TGTGCCAGCAGTGAAATTTGGGCAGGGGACAGGTCCTATGGCTACACCTTC.

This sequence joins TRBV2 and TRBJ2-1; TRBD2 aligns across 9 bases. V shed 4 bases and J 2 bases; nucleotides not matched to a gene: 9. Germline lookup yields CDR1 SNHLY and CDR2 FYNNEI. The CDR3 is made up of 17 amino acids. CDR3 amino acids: CASSGGASGTPYNEQFF. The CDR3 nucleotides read TGTGCCAGCAGTGGGGGCGCTAGCGGGACTCCCTACAATGAGCAGTTCTTC.

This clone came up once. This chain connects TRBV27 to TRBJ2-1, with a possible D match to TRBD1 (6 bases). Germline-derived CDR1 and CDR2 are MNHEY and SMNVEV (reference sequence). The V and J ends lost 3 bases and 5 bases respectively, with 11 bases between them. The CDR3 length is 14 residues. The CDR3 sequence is CASSFQGRHNEQFF. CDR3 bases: TGTGCCAGCAGTTTCCAGGGGAGACACAATGAGCAGTTCTTC.

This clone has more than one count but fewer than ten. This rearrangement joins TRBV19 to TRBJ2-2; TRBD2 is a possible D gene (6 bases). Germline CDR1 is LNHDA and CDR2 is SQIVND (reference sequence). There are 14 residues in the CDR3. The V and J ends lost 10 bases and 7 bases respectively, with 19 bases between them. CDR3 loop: CATNSGLLNGELFF. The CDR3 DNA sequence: TGTGCCACCAATTCGGGACTTCTTAACGGGGAGCTGTTTTTT. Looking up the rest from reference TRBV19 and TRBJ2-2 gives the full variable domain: DGGITQSPKYLFRKEGQNVTLSCEQNLNHDAMYWYRQDPGQGLRLIYYSQIVNDFQKGDIAEGYSVSREKKESFPLTVTSAQKNPTAFYLCATNSGLLNGELFFGEGSRLTVL.